This T cell receptor beta chain was profiled in a study of siplizumab effects on memory and regulatory T cells. It was 10^5 or so TCR templates that were assayed per sample. The protocol was immunoSEQ multiplex PCR, while the TCRdb copy is restricted to in-frame clones and leaves out a portion. Of 57,000 or so clones in the sample, 90% to 95% were seen once. Regarding the study as a whole: Memory cells seemed less diverse than naive T cells, which also seemed major contributors to the alloresponse. Unstimulated subsets accounted for the mapping of only a minor share of the clones that were alloreactive. In siplizumab conditions, mappable alloreactive CD4+ clones averaged around 69% Treg-derived, against approximately 27% in controls.

The sample holds one count of this clone. Its antigen is unknown. CDR3 length equals 13 residues. CDR1 and CDR2 (germline): SQVTM, ANQGSEA. V was pared by 2 bases and J by 6 bases, with 4 bases of the junction left unmatched. The receptor comes from a human donor in good health. Source material: CD8+ T cells sorted from blood. This chain links TRBV29-1 with TRBJ1-2, with TRBD1 matching 9 bases. The CDR3 DNA reads as TGCAGCGTTGAACGGGACAGGGTAAATGGCTACACCTTC. It is translated as CSVERDRVNGYTF.